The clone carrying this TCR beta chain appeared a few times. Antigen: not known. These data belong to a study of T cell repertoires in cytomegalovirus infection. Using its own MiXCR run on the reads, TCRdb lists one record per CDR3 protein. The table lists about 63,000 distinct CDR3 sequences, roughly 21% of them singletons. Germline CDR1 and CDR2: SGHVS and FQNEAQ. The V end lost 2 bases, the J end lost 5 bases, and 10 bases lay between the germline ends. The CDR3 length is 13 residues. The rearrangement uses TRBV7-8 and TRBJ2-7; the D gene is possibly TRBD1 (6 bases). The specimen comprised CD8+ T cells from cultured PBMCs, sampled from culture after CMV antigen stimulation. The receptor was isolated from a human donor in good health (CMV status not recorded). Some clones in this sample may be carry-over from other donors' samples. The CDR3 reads CASSLNRVDEQYF. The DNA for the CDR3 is TGTGCCAGCAGCTTAAACAGGGTGGACGAGCAGTACTTC.